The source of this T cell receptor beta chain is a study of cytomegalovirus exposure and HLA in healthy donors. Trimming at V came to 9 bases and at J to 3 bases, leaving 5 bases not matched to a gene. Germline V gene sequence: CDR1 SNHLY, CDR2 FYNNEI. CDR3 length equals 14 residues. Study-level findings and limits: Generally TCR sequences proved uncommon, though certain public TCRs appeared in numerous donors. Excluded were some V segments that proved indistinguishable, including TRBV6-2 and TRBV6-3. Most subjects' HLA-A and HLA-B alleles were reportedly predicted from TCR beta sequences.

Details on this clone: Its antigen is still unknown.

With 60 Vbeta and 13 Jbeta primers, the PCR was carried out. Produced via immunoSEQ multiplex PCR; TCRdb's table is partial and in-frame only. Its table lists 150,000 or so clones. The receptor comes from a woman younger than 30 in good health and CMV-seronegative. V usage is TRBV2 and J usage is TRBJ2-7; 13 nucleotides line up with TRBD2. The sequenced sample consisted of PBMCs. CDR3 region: CASGLAGVVYEQYF. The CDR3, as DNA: TGTGCCAGTGGACTAGCGGGAGTTGTCTACGAGCAGTACTTC.